The present entry profiles one T cell receptor (beta chain) with its context. The target antigen is unknown. V gave up 5 bases and J gave up 3 bases, with 11 bases separating them. The CDR3 consists of 15 residues. Germline CDR1 and CDR2: MNHEY and SVGAGI. Only in-frame clones appear in the TCRdb table, and some are missing; sequencing was by immunoSEQ multiplex PCR. The sample lists 10,000 or so clones; 68% were seen once. The data belong to a study of T cell repertoires in urothelial bladder cancer. Study background: Resected lesion stages: three cT0, three cTa, three cT1, three cT2+.

Study observations and caveats: Carcinoma specimens had median about 1.8% tumor infiltrating lymphocytes, benign around 12%. A single clone reached around 2% in benign versus up to roughly 17% in carcinoma.

Sequenced: tumor-infiltrating cells from bladder cancer. The TCR originated in a human donor with a benign inflammatory bladder lesion. This chain joins TRBV6-5 and TRBJ1-6, with D perhaps TRBD1 (6 bases). This chain's CDR3 is CASSQQGNYNSPLHF. CDR3 bases: TGTGCCAGCAGTCAACAGGGAAACTATAATTCACCCCTCCACTTT.